Listed below are T cell receptor beta chains from one sample, sequenced in a study of T cell responses to AZD1222 COVID-19 vaccine. Produced via immunoSEQ multiplex PCR; TCRdb's table is partial and in-frame only. The sample includes about 140,000 clones, almost 95% of them seen just once. The sequencing used peripheral blood, collected 28 days after the second AZD1222 dose. Receptor source: an adult who received the AZD1222 COVID-19 vaccine. The CDR3 runs from the conserved cysteine through the conserved F or W. The D gene is left open where the match is weak. Clone size is stated in some rows and not others, as once, few, many or a class when expanded.

length: 16
V: TRBV15
size: .
J: TRBJ1-2
D: .
DNA: TGTGCCACCAGCAGAGATCTCTCGGGGAGTCACTATGGCTACACCTTC
CDR3: CATSRDLSGSHYGYTF

length: 14
V: TRBV5-1
size: .
J: TRBJ1-1
D: TRBD1
DNA: TGCGCCAGCAGAGTACAGGGGTCGAACACTGAAGCTTTCTTT
CDR3: CASRVQGSNTEAFF

length: 14
V: TRBV7-3
size: .
J: TRBJ2-3
D: TRBD2
DNA: TGTGCCAGCAGCCTAGCGGGGGGGATGGATACGCAGTATTTT
CDR3: CASSLAGGMDTQYF

length: 15
V: TRBV6-4
size: .
J: TRBJ2-5
D: TRBD2
DNA: TGTGCCAGCAGTCGGATAGCGGGGGGACAAGAGACCCAGTACTTC
CDR3: CASSRIAGGQETQYF

length: 11
V: TRBV2
size: .
J: TRBJ2-1
D: .
DNA: TGTGCCAGCAGCGGGACGCGTGAGCAGTTCTTC
CDR3: CASSGTREQFF

length: 13
V: TRBV19
size: .
J: TRBJ1-2
D: .
DNA: TGTGCCAGTAGTATCCCCAGGATCTATGGCTACACCTTC
CDR3: CASSIPRIYGYTF

length: 15
V: TRBV11-2
size: once
J: TRBJ1-2
D: .
DNA: TGTGCCAGCAGCCACGAAGGGGCCGTTTCTTTCGGCTACACCTTC
CDR3: CASSHEGAVSFGYTF

length: 14
V: TRBV7-9
size: once
J: TRBJ1-6
D: .
DNA: TGTGCCAGCAGCTTAGCCTCCTGGGGTTCACCCCTCCACTTT
CDR3: CASSLASWGSPLHF

length: 11
V: TRBV29-1
size: .
J: TRBJ1-1
D: .
DNA: TGCAGCGTTGGAGGGGCCGCTGAAGCTTTCTTT
CDR3: CSVGGAAEAFF

length: 15
V: TRBV6-1
size: .
J: TRBJ1-6
D: TRBD1
DNA: TGTGCCAGCAGTGAGGTTCCAGGGGGAAATTCACCCCTCCACTTT
CDR3: CASSEVPGGNSPLHF

length: 15
V: TRBV6-5
size: .
J: TRBJ1-6
D: TRBD1
DNA: TGTGCCAGCAGCCCGGGGCCAGGGGGTTATTCACCCCTCCACTTT
CDR3: CASSPGPGGYSPLHF

length: 15
V: TRBV19
size: .
J: TRBJ1-2
D: .
DNA: TGTGCCAGTAGTATCGGGCAGGGGAATAACTATGGCTACACCTTC
CDR3: CASSIGQGNNYGYTF

length: 15
V: TRBV28
size: .
J: TRBJ1-6
D: .
DNA: TGTGCCAGCAGTACCCTGGACAGCCGTAATTCACCCCTCCACTTT
CDR3: CASSTLDSRNSPLHF

length: 15
V: TRBV18
size: .
J: TRBJ1-1
D: .
DNA: TGTGCCAGCTCACCCCGAGGAGAATTGAACACTGAAGCTTTCTTT
CDR3: CASSPRGELNTEAFF

length: 13
V: TRBV7-8
size: .
J: TRBJ1-1
D: .
DNA: TGTGCCAGCGGCAGTGAACCGAACACTGAAGCTTTCTTT
CDR3: CASGSEPNTEAFF

length: 16
V: TRBV7-9
size: once
J: TRBJ2-7
D: .
DNA: TGTGCCAGCAGCCCATTAAGGGGGGGAATTTCCTACGAGCAGTACTTC
CDR3: CASSPLRGGISYEQYF

length: 14
V: TRBV5-4
size: .
J: TRBJ1-2
D: .
DNA: TGTGCCAGCAGCTTGGCGGGGCAGAACTATGGCTACACCTTC
CDR3: CASSLAGQNYGYTF

length: 14
V: TRBV6-5
size: medium-sized
J: TRBJ1-1
D: .
DNA: TGTGCCAGCAGCCGGATGGGGGAAGGCACTGAAGCTTTCTTT
CDR3: CASSRMGEGTEAFF

length: 13
V: TRBV5-8
size: .
J: TRBJ1-5
D: .
DNA: TGTGCCAGCAGTTTTGGTTTGAGTCAGCCCCAGCATTTT
CDR3: CASSFGLSQPQHF

length: 14
V: TRBV2
size: .
J: TRBJ1-1
D: .
DNA: TGTGCCAGCAGTGTGCGGGGGGCGAACACTGAAGCTTTCTTT
CDR3: CASSVRGANTEAFF

length: 13
V: TRBV5-4
size: .
J: TRBJ2-3
D: .
DNA: TGTGCCAGCAGCCCGGGACCCCCGGATACGCAGTATTTT
CDR3: CASSPGPPDTQYF

length: 13
V: TRBV6-5
size: .
J: TRBJ1-2
D: TRBD1
DNA: TGTGCCAGCAGTTCGACAGGGGTTAATGGCTACACCTTC
CDR3: CASSSTGVNGYTF

length: 14
V: TRBV5-1
size: few
J: TRBJ2-7
D: TRBD1
DNA: TGCGCCAGCAGCTTGACAGGGGCCGCCTACGAGCAGTACTTC
CDR3: CASSLTGAAYEQYF

length: 17
V: TRBV19
size: few
J: TRBJ1-5
D: .
DNA: TGTGCCAGTAGTATATCGCTGACACATGAGAGCAATCAGCCCCAGCATTTT
CDR3: CASSISLTHESNQPQHF